Listed below are T cell receptor beta chains from one sample, sequenced in a study of cytomegalovirus exposure and HLA in healthy donors. Profiled with immunoSEQ multiplex PCR; TCRdb holds only in-frame clones, not every one. The data contain about 160,000 clones, around 67% of them singletons. The specimen was PBMCs. All receptors derive from a woman between 18 and 29 years old in good health and CMV-seronegative. CDR3s include the opening cysteine and the closing phenylalanine or tryptophan. The order of the fields is V gene, J gene, CDR3 protein.

>TRBV5-1|TRBJ2-5
CASSLRSAVQETQYF
>TRBV15|TRBJ1-6
CATSRATEASLHF
>TRBV5-1|TRBJ2-5
CASSLDAGGETQYF
>TRBV10-3|TRBJ2-2
CAINGGTGGYGTGELFF
>TRBV13|TRBJ1-6
CASSSRTGGASPLHF
>TRBV9|TRBJ1-2
CASSVTAQWGGDYGYTF
>TRBV4-2|TRBJ2-5
CASSQDPRTGGAETQYF
>TRBV19|TRBJ1-1
CASTRGHARNTEAFF
>TRBV29-1|TRBJ1-1
CSVERQGTEAFF
>TRBV6-1|TRBJ2-7
CASSPGGHPSHEQYF
>TRBV2|TRBJ2-1
CASGRAPGTSRFDEQFF
>TRBV9|TRBJ2-1
CASSVSGSSYNEQFF
>TRBV6-1|TRBJ2-3
CASSVDGGVGTDTQYF
>TRBV18|TRBJ1-2
CASSPDVDISYGYTF
>TRBV11-3|TRBJ2-3
CASSLGRGRSTDTQYF
>TRBV29-1|TRBJ1-1
CSVERGQGTEAFF
>TRBV29-1|TRBJ2-7
CSVVDGYEQYF
>TRBV27|TRBJ1-2
CASRGQATINNYGYTF
>TRBV25-1|TRBJ2-5
CASSQGQETRYF
>TRBV4-3|TRBJ2-1
CASSHDGSGGNEQFF
>TRBV28|TRBJ2-2
CASSSPAEGGLGELFF
>TRBV29-1|TRBJ2-5
CSVEEVGHSRETQYF
>TRBV19|TRBJ1-3
CASSITSGFGNTIYF
>TRBV30|TRBJ1-5
CAWSVRGGSNQPQHF
>TRBV7-2|TRBJ2-5
CASSSSGGPQYF
>TRBV15|TRBJ1-2
CATKSPGQNYGYTF
>TRBV14|TRBJ1-2
CASSPGRGFYGYTF
>TRBV5-6|TRBJ1-5
CASSFGQGVNQPQHF
>TRBV2|TRBJ1-4
CASWTRREKLFF
>TRBV25-1|TRBJ1-4
CASSETDRFNEKLFF
>TRBV9|TRBJ2-2
CASSGASFRELFF